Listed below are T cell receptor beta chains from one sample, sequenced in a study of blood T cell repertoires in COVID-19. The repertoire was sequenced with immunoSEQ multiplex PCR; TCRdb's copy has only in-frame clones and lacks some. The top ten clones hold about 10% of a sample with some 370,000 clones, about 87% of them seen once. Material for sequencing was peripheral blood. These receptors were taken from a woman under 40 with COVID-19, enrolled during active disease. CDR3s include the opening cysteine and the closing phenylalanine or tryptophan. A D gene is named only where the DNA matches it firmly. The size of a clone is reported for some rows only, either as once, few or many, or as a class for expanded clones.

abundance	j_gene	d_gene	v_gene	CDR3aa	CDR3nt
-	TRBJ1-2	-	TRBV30	CAWSVLHESGYTF	TGTGCCTGGAGTGTACTTCACGAATCGGGCTACACCTTC
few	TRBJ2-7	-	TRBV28	CASTPLATPYEQYF	TGTGCCAGCACTCCCCTAGCAACCCCCTACGAGCAGTACTTC
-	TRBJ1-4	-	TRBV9	CASSVAGPNEKLFF	TGTGCCAGCAGCGTAGCCGGTCCTAATGAAAAACTGTTTTTT
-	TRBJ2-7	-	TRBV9	CASSPSGSGDYEQYF	TGTGCCAGCAGCCCTTCGGGTAGCGGAGACTACGAGCAGTACTTC
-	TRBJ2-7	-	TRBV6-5	CASSQNRGGEQYF	TGTGCCAGCAGTCAGAACAGGGGGGGCGAGCAGTACTTC
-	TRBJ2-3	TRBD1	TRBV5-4	CASSLGRGRGTDTQYF	TGTGCCAGCAGCTTGGGTAGGGGGCGAGGCACAGATACGCAGTATTTT
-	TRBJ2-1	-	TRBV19	CASSPEGWNEQFF	TGTGCCAGTAGCCCGGAGGGCTGGAATGAGCAGTTCTTC
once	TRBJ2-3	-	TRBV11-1	CASSLRQVNTDTQYF	TGTGCCAGCAGCTTAAGACAGGTCAACACAGATACGCAGTATTTT
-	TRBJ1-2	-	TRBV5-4	CASSFGPSYGYTF	TGTGCCAGCAGCTTCGGTCCCTCCTATGGCTACACCTTC
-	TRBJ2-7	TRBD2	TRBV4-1	CASSQGLADTYEQYF	TGCGCCAGCAGCCAAGGGCTAGCGGACACCTACGAGCAGTACTTC
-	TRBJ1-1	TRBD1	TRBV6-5	CASRDRVFGTEAFF	TGTGCCAGCAGAGACAGGGTCTTCGGCACTGAAGCTTTCTTT
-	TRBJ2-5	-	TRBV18	CASSSQGGETQYF	TGTGCCAGCTCATCCCAGGGGGGAGAGACCCAGTACTTC
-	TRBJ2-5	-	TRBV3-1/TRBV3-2	CASSQDLRAGSSQETQYF	TGTGCCAGCAGCCAAGATCTTAGGGCAGGGTCCAGCCAAGAGACCCAGTACTTC
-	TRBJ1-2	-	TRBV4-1	CASSQLQTVNYGYTF	TGCGCCAGCAGCCAACTTCAGACAGTCAACTATGGCTACACCTTC
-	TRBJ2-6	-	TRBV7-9	CASSQRDTTSGANVLTF	TGTGCCAGCAGCCAACGGGACACCACCTCTGGGGCCAACGTCCTGACTTTC
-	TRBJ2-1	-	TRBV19	CASTRSGHTNNEQFF	TGTGCCAGTACCCGAAGTGGACACACGAACAATGAGCAGTTCTTC
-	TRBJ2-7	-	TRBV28	CASSLQGRAYEQYF	TGTGCCAGCAGTTTACAGGGTCGGGCCTACGAGCAGTACTTC
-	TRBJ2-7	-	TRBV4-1	CASSQGDRSSYEQYF	TGCGCCAGCAGCCAGGGAGACAGGAGCTCCTACGAGCAGTACTTC
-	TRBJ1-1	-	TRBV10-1	CASTGTLNTEAFF	TGCGCCAGCACCGGGACACTGAACACTGAAGCTTTCTTT
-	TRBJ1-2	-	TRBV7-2	CASSRDLGYGYTF	TGTGCCAGCAGCCGGGACTTGGGCTATGGCTACACCTTC
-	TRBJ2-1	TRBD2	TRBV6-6	CASSYSRTSVNEQFF	TGTGCCAGCAGTTACTCTCGGACTAGCGTCAATGAGCAGTTCTTC
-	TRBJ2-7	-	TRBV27	CASSLGTTYEQYF	TGTGCCAGCAGTTTAGGTACTACGTACGAGCAGTACTTC
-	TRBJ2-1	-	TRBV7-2	CASSLVVRSGNEQFF	TGTGCCAGCAGCTTAGTCGTGAGAAGCGGCAATGAGCAGTTCTTC
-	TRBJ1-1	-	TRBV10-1	CASSESTPAGNTEAFF	TGCGCCAGCAGTGAGTCGACGCCAGCGGGTAACACTGAAGCTTTCTTT
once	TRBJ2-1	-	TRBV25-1	CASSSPGVSGSNEQFF	TGTGCCAGCAGTTCCCCTGGAGTAAGTGGGTCCAATGAGCAGTTCTTC
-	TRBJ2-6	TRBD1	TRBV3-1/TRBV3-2	CASSQQTGPGANVLTF	TGTGCCAGCAGCCAGCAGACAGGGCCTGGGGCCAACGTCCTGACTTTC
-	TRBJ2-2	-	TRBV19	CASGRGTNDGELFF	TGTGCCAGTGGCCGGGGAACTAATGACGGGGAGCTGTTTTTT
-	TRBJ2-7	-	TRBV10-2	CASGRGLSAFEQYF	TGCGCCAGCGGGCGGGGGCTATCGGCCTTCGAGCAGTACTTC
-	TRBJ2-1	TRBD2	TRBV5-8	CASSPSGRTYNEQFF	TGTGCCAGCAGCCCTAGCGGGAGAACCTACAATGAGCAGTTCTTC
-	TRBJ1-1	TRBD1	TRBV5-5	CASSRQGFTEAFF	TGTGCCAGCAGCAGACAGGGTTTCACTGAAGCTTTCTTT
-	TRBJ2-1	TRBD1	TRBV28	CASRGGIEQFF	TGTGCCAGCAGAGGGGGCATCGAGCAGTTCTTC
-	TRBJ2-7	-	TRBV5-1	CASSPAGGRDEQYF	TGCGCCAGCAGCCCCGCTGGGGGCCGCGACGAGCAGTACTTC
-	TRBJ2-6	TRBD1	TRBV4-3	CASSQVDRVYGANVLTF	TGCGCCAGCAGCCAAGTAGACAGGGTTTATGGGGCCAACGTCCTGACTTTC
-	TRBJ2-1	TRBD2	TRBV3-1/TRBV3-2	CASSQGLAGGREQFF	TGTGCCAGCAGCCAGGGACTAGCGGGAGGGCGGGAGCAGTTCTTC
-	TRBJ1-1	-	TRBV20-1	CSATRQTEAFF	TGCAGTGCTACCCGACAGACTGAAGCTTTCTTT
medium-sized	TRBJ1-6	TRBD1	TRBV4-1	CASSLTGDSNSPLHF	TGCGCCAGCAGCCTGACAGGGGATAGTAATTCACCCCTCCACTTT
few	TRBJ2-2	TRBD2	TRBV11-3	CASSLRTSGRSGELFF	TGTGCCAGCAGCCTCCGGACTAGCGGGAGATCTGGGGAGCTGTTTTTT
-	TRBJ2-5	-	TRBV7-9	CASSLDSVETQYF	TGTGCCAGCAGCTTGGACTCCGTTGAGACCCAGTACTTC
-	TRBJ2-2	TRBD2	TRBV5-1	CASSLGLAGNTGELFF	TGCGCCAGCAGCTTGGGGCTAGCGGGGAACACCGGGGAGCTGTTTTTT
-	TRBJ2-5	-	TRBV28	CASSLWSGVETQYF	TGTGCCAGCAGTTTATGGTCGGGAGTGGAGACCCAGTACTTC
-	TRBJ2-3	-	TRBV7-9	CASSLSSSTDTQYF	TGTGCCAGCAGCTTAAGCTCAAGCACAGATACGCAGTATTTT
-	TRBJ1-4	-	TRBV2	CASSLGRGRLIATNEKLFF	TGTGCCAGCAGTTTGGGCAGGGGTCGTCTCATTGCAACTAATGAAAAACTGTTTTTT
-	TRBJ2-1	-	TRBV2	CASTGYNEQFF	TGTGCCAGCACGGGATACAATGAGCAGTTCTTC
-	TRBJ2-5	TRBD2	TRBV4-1	CASSQNPLAEQETQYF	TGCGCCAGCAGCCAAAACCCACTAGCGGAGCAAGAGACCCAGTACTTC
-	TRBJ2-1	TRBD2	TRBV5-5	CASSFETSLQYEQFF	TGTGCCAGCAGCTTTGAGACTAGCCTACAATATGAGCAGTTCTTC
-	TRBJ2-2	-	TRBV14	CASSPSRAVGELFF	TGTGCCAGCAGCCCTTCAAGAGCGGTCGGGGAGCTGTTTTTT
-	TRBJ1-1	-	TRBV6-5	CASKPTPNTEAFF	TGTGCCAGCAAGCCGACACCGAACACTGAAGCTTTCTTT
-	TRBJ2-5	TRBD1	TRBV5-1	CASSVQGAQETQYF	TGCGCCAGCAGCGTTCAGGGGGCCCAAGAGACCCAGTACTTC